The 24 T cell receptor beta chains presented below share a single source sample, sequenced in a study of human T cells and chemical hapten exposure (dated by TCRdb to about 2021). Receptors were amplified or captured by RACE. Sequenced using a NextSeq 500. The public reads were reanalyzed by TCRdb: fastp trimming at Q25, MiXCR alignment, in-frame beta chains only. Identical CDR3 protein sequences are pooled into one entry, listed with their most common genes and DNA. For this sample the table gives 180,000 or so distinct CDR3 sequences, of which around 30% were detected only once. The ten largest clones take up roughly 3% of the sample. The sample's time point label is to be understood as: pre-sensitization, week 0. The treatment or condition label on this specimen signifies: therapeutic diphenylcyclopropenone sensitization with weekly scalp DPC. This specimen was whole blood, taken in connection with sensitization to the hapten diphenylcyclopropenone (DPC). These receptors all stem from a woman in her 30s with alopecia areata. Some clones in this sample may be carry-over from other donors' samples.

There are a few counts of this clonotype. The chain links TRBV6-2 or TRBV6-3 to TRBJ2-2; 8 nucleotides align to TRBD1. Per the germline V gene, CDR1 is MNHEY and CDR2 is SVGEGT. The CDR3 contains 16 residues. Losses at the gene ends were 6 bases for V and 4 bases for J; bases not matched to a gene: 10. The CDR3: CASRIDRGRSTGELFF. The CDR3 bases are TGTGCCAGCAGAATAGACAGGGGACGGAGCACCGGGGAGCTGTTTTTT.

This clonotype was detected a few times. The gene calls are TRBV28 and TRBJ1-2; D gene uncertain. V lost 8 bases and J 0 bases, leaving 10 bases between the germline ends. The CDR3 runs to 13 residues. CDR1 is MDHEN and CDR2 is SYDVKM in the germline V gene. CDR3 coding DNA: TGTGCCAGCCTCTTGGGCGCTAACTATGGCTACACCTTC. Amino acids: CASLLGANYGYTF.

This clonotype occurred a few times. The genes are TRBV6-2 or TRBV6-3 and TRBJ2-3; TRBD1 matches 7 bases. J was trimmed by 6 bases and V by 5 bases; bases with no gene match: 8. This CDR3 is built from 14 residues. Per the germline V gene, CDR1 is MNHEY and CDR2 is SVGEGT. CDR3 sequence reads: CASSATGWTDTQYF. The DNA of the CDR3 is TGTGCCAGCAGTGCGACAGGGTGGACGGATACGCAGTATTTT.

The chain joins TRBV6-2 or TRBV6-3 to TRBJ1-1; D uncertain. This CDR3 spans 13 amino acids. Germline-derived CDR1 and CDR2 are MNHEY and SVGEGT. V lost 0 bases, J lost 0 bases, and 2 bases lay in between. The CDR3 DNA is TGTGCCAGCAGTTACTCACTGAACACTGAAGCTTTCTTT. Protein product: CASSYSLNTEAFF.

The rearrangement joins TRBV29-1 to TRBJ1-3; TRBD1 agrees at 7 bases. Germline CDR1 reads SQVTM; CDR2 reads ANQGSEA. The CDR3 sequence is 16 residues long. Trimming took 7 bases from V and 0 from J; bases not matched to a gene: 12. The CDR3 is CSAYTTGPRSGNTIYF. CDR3 in DNA: TGCAGCGCCTATACGACAGGGCCACGCTCTGGAAACACCATATATTTT.

CDR3 coding DNA: TGTGCCAGCAACAAAGGAGGGCCCTACGAGCAGTACTTC. Protein product: CASNKGGPYEQYF. V gene TRBV7-2 combines with J gene TRBJ2-7; D might be TRBD2 (6 bases). V dropped 7 bases and J dropped 2 bases, with 12 bases sitting between them. The germline V gene encodes CDR1 SGHTA and CDR2 FQGNSA. The CDR3 totals 13 residues.

The V call is TRBV18, the J call TRBJ1-1; unclear D gene. The V gene lost 0 bases and the J gene lost 1 base, with 9 bases spanning the gap. The CDR3 has 15 amino acids. CDR1 KGHSH and CDR2 LQKENI come from the germline V gene. The DNA of the CDR3 is TGTGCCAGCTCACCACCGTTGGCGGCGAACACTGAAGCTTTCTTT. Translating it yields CASSPPLAANTEAFF.

This clonotype has at least ten counts. This chain joins TRBV29-1 and TRBJ1-5; D is unresolved. CDR1 and CDR2 (germline): SQVTM, ANQGSEA. The germline V and J ends were trimmed by 5 bases and 0 bases, with 8 bases remaining between them. This CDR3 contains 13 residues. DNA of the CDR3: TGCAGCGTTCGGAGTAATAGCAATCAGCCCCAGCATTTT. It yields the protein CSVRSNSNQPQHF.

This clonotype was counted only a few times. The rearrangement joins TRBV27 to TRBJ1-1; 8 bases map to TRBD1. CDR1 and CDR2 from the germline V gene are MNHEY and SMNVEV (reference sequence). There are 14 residues in the CDR3. V was pared by 2 bases and J by 6 bases, with 5 bases of the junction left unmatched. CDR3 protein: CASSLQGAVAEAFF. The CDR3 DNA follows: TGTGCCAGCAGTTTACAGGGGGCGGTCGCTGAAGCTTTCTTT.

The chain combines TRBV29-1 with TRBJ2-3, with D perhaps matching TRBD2 (6 bases). The V end lost 4 bases, the J end lost 1 base, and 12 bases lay between the germline ends. CDR1 is SQVTM and CDR2 is ANQGSEA in the germline V gene. The CDR3 spans 14 residues. CDR3 nucleotides: TGCAGCGTTGGGGCTAGCGTGGGCACAGATACGCAGTATTTT. Translation gives CSVGASVGTDTQYF.

A word on this clonotype: A read error may account for a junction end that differs from germline. The V and J genes are TRBV28 and TRBJ2-3; 8 bases are shared with TRBD2. The CDR3 is 16 amino acids. Germline-derived CDR1 and CDR2 are MDHEN and SYDVKM. CDR3 nucleotides: TGTGCCAGCAGACCGACCGGGACTAGGGGCACAGATACGCGGTATTTT. Residues: CASRPTGTRGTDTRYF. The full variable domain, in which reference TRBV28 and TRBJ2-3 provide the parts outside the CDR3, is DVKVTQSSRYLVKRTGEKVFLECVQDMDHENMFWYRQDPGLGLRLIYFSYDVKMKEKGDIPEGYSVSREKKERFSLILESASTNQTSMYLCASRPTGTRGTDTRYFGPGTRLTVL.

The chain carries TRBV9 and TRBJ1-6, with D tentatively TRBD1 (5 bases). CDR1 SGDLS and CDR2 YYNGEE come from the germline V gene. Between the trimmed V and J ends, which lost 4 bases and 12 bases, there was a span of 20 bases. This CDR3 comprises 15 residues. The CDR3 nucleotides are TGTGCCAGCAGCACTAGTGGTACGGAGGGGAGACCCCTCCACTTT. This codes for CASSTSGTEGRPLHF.

This clonotype was recorded only once. J is TRBJ1-1 and V is TRBV5-1; 9 nucleotides agree with TRBD1. Unmatched junction bases numbered 6, after V lost 4 bases and J lost 5 bases. CDR3 length: 14 amino acids. CDR1 and CDR2 from the germline V gene are SGHRS and YFSETQ. CDR3 DNA sequence: TGCGCCAGCAGCATAGGACAGGGGTGGACTGAAGCTTTCTTT. It encodes CASSIGQGWTEAFF.

The chain employs TRBV4-3 and TRBJ2-2; 7 positions match TRBD1. This CDR3 has 14 amino acids. CDR1 is LGHNA, CDR2 YSLEER, per germline. Trimming removed 4 bases from V and 4 bases from J; junction bases left unmatched: 3. CDR3 nucleotide sequence: TGCGCCAGCAGCCCGAACAGGGGCACCGGGGAGCTGTTTTTT. Encoded protein: CASSPNRGTGELFF.

This chain links TRBV6-2 or TRBV6-3 with TRBJ1-5, with 8 bases lining up with TRBD1. The junction had 7 bases not matched to a gene; V was cut back by 2 bases and J by 7 bases. This CDR3 region has 15 residues. The V gene's germline CDR1 is MNHEY and CDR2 SVGEGT. CDR3 sequence reads: CASSYTTGAGQPQHF. The CDR3 DNA sequence: TGTGCCAGCAGTTACACGACAGGGGCTGGACAGCCCCAGCATTTT.

Only a few counts were recorded for this clonotype. The rearrangement links TRBV10-3 to TRBJ2-1; unclear D gene. V lost 6 bases and J 4 bases, leaving 13 bases between the germline ends. The CDR3 sequence is 14 residues long. From germline, CDR1 is ENHRY and CDR2 SYGVKD. The CDR3, as DNA: TGTGCCATCAGGACTTCGACACTTTACAATGAGCAGTTCTTC. Protein product: CAIRTSTLYNEQFF.

The chain carries TRBV4-2 and TRBJ1-2, with D hard to call. The CDR3 sequence is 18 residues long. Germline CDR1 reads LGHNA; CDR2 reads YNFKEQ. Trimming removed 0 bases from V and 1 base from J, with 18 bases in between. As DNA, the CDR3 is TGTGCCAGCAGCCAAGAGGAGACTCAGGTAGCAGTTAACTATGGCTACACCTTC. Translation: CASSQEETQVAVNYGYTF.

This clonotype was observed a few times. The rearrangement uses TRBV2 and TRBJ1-2; TRBD1 might be the D (5 bases). V lost 4 bases and J lost 8, with 20 bases in between. Germline-derived CDR1 and CDR2 are SNHLY and FYNNEI. CDR3 size: 15 residues. The CDR3 spells CASSVEQAQTSGYTF. In nucleotides, the CDR3 is TGTGCCAGCAGTGTTGAACAGGCCCAAACCTCCGGCTACACCTTC.

The CDR3 reads CASSRLGQTLKNEKLFF. The CDR3 nucleotides read TGTGCCAGCTCACGGTTAGGACAGACTCTAAAGAATGAAAAACTGTTTTTT. This chain joins TRBV18 and TRBJ1-4; weak D call: TRBD1 (6 bases). The CDR3 has 17 amino acids. The V and J ends lost 4 bases and 5 bases respectively, with 20 bases between them. Per germline, CDR1 KGHSH and CDR2 LQKENI.

The V call is TRBV7-2, the J call TRBJ2-2; D might be TRBD2 (5 bases). The ends were cut back, 5 bases at V and 2 bases at J, with 9 bases in the middle. Germline assignment: CDR1 SGHTA and CDR2 FQGNSA. The CDR3 runs 14 residues. CDR3 residues: CASSARGNTGELFF. The CDR3 DNA reads as TGTGCCAGCAGCGCCCGGGGAAACACCGGGGAGCTGTTTTTT.

This chain joins TRBV11-2 and TRBJ2-2; 10 nucleotides align to TRBD2. Trimming at V came to 4 bases and at J to 6 bases, leaving 8 bases not matched to a gene. The CDR3 sequence is 16 residues long. Germline loops: CDR1 SGHAT, CDR2 FQNNGV. In nucleotides, the CDR3 is TGTGCCAGCAGCTCGCGACTAGCGGGTCGGCCCGGGGAGCTGTTTTTT. This sequence encodes CASSSRLAGRPGELFF.

The rearrangement links TRBV6-2 or TRBV6-3 to TRBJ2-2; 12 bases match TRBD2. This CDR3 has 18 residues. The V segment lost 4 bases and the J segment 1 base; nucleotides outside the gene matches: 7. Germline CDR1 and CDR2: MNHEY and SVGEGT. The DNA for the CDR3 is TGTGCCAGCAGTTTTCCTGGACTAGCGGGACTGAACACCGGGGAGCTGTTTTTT. Translated: CASSFPGLAGLNTGELFF.

The chain employs TRBV5-1 and TRBJ1-6; tentatively, D is TRBD1 (5 bases). Trimming took 0 bases from V and 10 from J, leaving 14 bases between them. In germline, CDR1 is SGHRS, CDR2 YFSETQ. This CDR3 comprises 15 residues. CDR3 sequence (DNA): TGCGCCAGCAGCTTGGAGGGCAGGGAGGGATCACCCCTCCACTTT. Its translation: CASSLEGREGSPLHF.

There are a few counts of this clonotype. V gene TRBV6-5 combines with J gene TRBJ2-1, with D tentatively TRBD2 (6 bases). Between the trimmed V and J ends, which lost 2 bases and 6 bases, there was a span of 11 bases. Germline CDR1 and CDR2: MNHEY and SVGAGI. There are 14 residues in the CDR3. CDR3 residues: CASSYPGVSNEQFF. CDR3 in DNA: TGTGCCAGCAGTTACCCGGGAGTCAGCAATGAGCAGTTCTTC.